The 9 T cell receptor beta chains below come from one sample, sequenced in a study of T-cell reconstitution after alpha-beta-depleted transplantation in children (dated by TCRdb to the mid-2010s). What this sample's treatment or condition label stands for: allogeneic hematopoietic cell transplantation with graft depleted of TCRalphabeta T cells and CD19 B cells. Receptors were amplified or captured by PCR. The listed sequencing device is Illumina HiSeq 2500. TCR library preparation used molecular barcoding, with unique molecular identifiers applied to normalize quantification of the TCRbeta repertoire. TCRdb applied fastp at Q25 and MiXCR to the public reads, then kept only in-frame beta chains. All rows with the same CDR3 protein become a single entry with the most common DNA and genes. In this sample the table shows hundreds of thousands of distinct CDR3 sequences, 13% of which occur a single time. Of the sample, around 0.79% falls within the top ten clones.

This specimen was PBMCs, taken before TCRalphabeta/CD19-depleted stem cell transplant. All receptors come from a girl aged 2-15 years with congenital amegakaryocytic thrombocytopenia, due to receive a stem cell transplant.

The table lists this clonotype with many counts. The genes are TRBV5-1 and TRBJ2-3; a weak D match, TRBD2 (6 bases). V was cut by 1 base and J by 3 bases, with 15 bases left in between. The CDR3 is 16 amino acids. Germline CDR1 is SGHRS and CDR2 is YFSETQ. The CDR3 DNA sequence: TGCGCCAGCAGCTTGTCCTCGGGAGTGGTGACAGATACGCAGTATTTT. It translates to CASSLSSGVVTDTQYF.

At least ten counts were recorded for this clonotype. This sequence joins TRBV7-2 and TRBJ2-1; no firm D call. V gave up 2 bases and J gave up 6 bases, with 5 bases separating them. CDR1 is SGHTA and CDR2 is FQGNSA in the germline V gene. The CDR3 covers 12 residues. CDR3 DNA sequence: TGTGCCAGCAGCTTAAATAGCAATGAGCAGTTCTTC. Its protein product is CASSLNSNEQFF. Supplemented by reference TRBV7-2 and TRBJ2-1, the full variable domain reads GAGVSQSPSNKVTEKGKDVELRCDPISGHTALYWYRQSLGQGLEFLIYFQGNSAPDKSGLPSDRFSAERTGGSVSTLTIQRTQQEDSAVYLCASSLNSNEQFFGPGTRLTVL.

V gene TRBV4-2 combines with J gene TRBJ2-7; maybe TRBD2 (6 bases). Germline V lookup: CDR1 LGHNA, CDR2 YNFKEQ. Trimming stripped 8 bases from V and 7 bases from J, with 18 bases between. The CDR3 has 13 residues. The CDR3 DNA reads TGTGCCAGCGGGGCGTACAGTGGGAGGGAGCAGTACTTC. It translates to CASGAYSGREQYF.

This clonotype was picked up a small number of times. The chain carries TRBV27 and TRBJ2-2; 7 bases fit TRBD2. The CDR3 extends over 17 amino acids. The junction had 5 bases not matched to a gene; V was cut back by 0 bases and J by 1 base. The V gene's germline CDR1 is MNHEY and CDR2 SMNVEV (reference sequence). CDR3 amino acids: CASSLSRLALNTGELFF. Here the CDR3 DNA reads TGTGCCAGCAGTTTATCTCGACTAGCCCTGAACACCGGGGAGCTGTTTTTT.

Ten or more counts support this clonotype. J is TRBJ2-1 and V is TRBV5-1; the match to TRBD2 covers 9 bases. This CDR3 comprises 16 residues. Germline CDR1 reads SGHRS; CDR2 reads YFSETQ. With 0 bases clipped from V and 4 bases from J, the junction kept 5 bases outside the gene matches. CDR3 sequence: CASSLAPREGYNEQFF. Written as DNA, the CDR3 is TGCGCCAGCAGCTTGGCCCCGCGGGAGGGGTACAATGAGCAGTTCTTC. Combining the CDR3 with reference TRBV5-1 and TRBJ2-1 gives the whole variable domain KAGVTQTPRYLIKTRGQQVTLSCSPISGHRSVSWYQQTPGQGLQFLFEYFSETQRNKGNFPGRFSGRQFSNSRSEMNVSTLELGDSALYLCASSLAPREGYNEQFFGPGTRLTVL.

This clonotype was found many times. The chain recombines TRBV5-5 with TRBJ2-3; 8 bases agree with TRBD1. The CDR3 covers 14 residues. The V and J ends lost 3 bases and 0 bases, in that order; junction bases with no gene match: 0. Germline V lookup: CDR1 SGHKS, CDR2 YYEKEE (reference sequence). CDR3: CASSWTGSTDTQYF. The CDR3 region has the DNA TGTGCCAGCAGCTGGACAGGGAGCACAGATACGCAGTATTTT.

This clonotype was observed a handful of times. The chain couples TRBV11-2 to TRBJ1-2; D is possibly TRBD1 (5 bases). The V end was cut by 3 bases, the J end by 3 bases, with 14 bases between. The CDR3 extends over 15 amino acids. Germline V lookup: CDR1 SGHAT, CDR2 FQNNGV. CDR3 in DNA: TGTGCCAGCAGCTTGCGACAGAGTTGGGACTATGGCTACACCTTC. Amino acids: CASSLRQSWDYGYTF.

V usage is TRBV7-8 and J usage is TRBJ1-5; 12 bases line up with TRBD1. CDR1 SGHVS and CDR2 FQNEAQ come from the germline V gene. After removal of 1 base from V and 9 bases from J, the junction contained 13 bases not matched to a gene. This CDR3 has 18 residues. The CDR3 DNA sequence: TGTGCCAGCAGCTTAGTTGCTTGGGACAGGGGGCTGGGTGGGCCCCAGCATTTT. It yields the protein CASSLVAWDRGLGGPQHF.

This clonotype was counted only a few times. J is TRBJ2-1 and V is TRBV7-2; D possibly matches TRBD1 or TRBD2 (5 bases each). The CDR3 loop spans 15 amino acids. Trimming left V 3 bases short and J 0 bases short, with 9 bases between. The germline V gene has CDR1 SGHTA and CDR2 FQGNSA. As DNA, the CDR3 is TGTGCCAGCAGCTTGAGGGGAAACTCCTACAATGAGCAGTTCTTC. It translates to CASSLRGNSYNEQFF. Drawing the rest from reference TRBV7-2 and TRBJ2-1, the complete variable domain is GAGVSQSPSNKVTEKGKDVELRCDPISGHTALYWYRQSLGQGLEFLIYFQGNSAPDKSGLPSDRFSAERTGGSVSTLTIQRTQQEDSAVYLCASSLRGNSYNEQFFGPGTRLTVL.